This T cell receptor (beta chain) was captured by sequencing in a study of T cells expressing NK-cell markers. Study context: The eight sequenced donors comprised seven who were HCMV-seropositive and one who was seronegative.

General study points: In four donors, these clonotypes also led the CD3+CD56-NKG2C+ fraction.

Per germline, CDR1 DFQATT and CDR2 SNEGSKA (reference sequence). The CDR3 contains 15 residues. To note about this clonotype: Its antigen is currently unknown.

A 5'RACE template switching approach incorporating UMIs was used to make TCR beta cDNA. For each CDR3 protein, TCRdb gives one entry from its re-call of the 5' RACE reads, without DNA. This table lists approximately 380,000 distinct CDR3 sequences. The sample taken for sequencing was blood T cells: a sorted CD56 or NKG2C T cell subset, CD4+ or CD8+ T cells, or bulk PBMC T cells (not recorded which). The J gene is TRBJ1-6, the V gene TRBV20-1. The origin of this receptor is a man aged 18 to 69 in good health. The CDR3: CSGTNITARNSPLHF.